A selection of T cell receptor beta chains follows, all from one sample in a study of blood T cell repertoires in COVID-19. Sequencing was performed with immunoSEQ multiplex PCR; in TCRdb, only in-frame clones are kept and a portion is missing. Counted here are more than 200,000 clones, over 80% occurring once; the ten biggest clones make up about 27%. Sequenced: peripheral blood. The receptors stem from a man in his forties or fifties with acute or convalescent COVID-19. Each CDR3 is given with its conserved first and last residue. D genes are given only for firm matches. Rows give clone size only sometimes, using once, few, many, or a class for an expanded clone.

CDR3 DNA	CDR3 protein	clone size	V gene	J gene	D gene
TGTGCCAGCAGCCCGGGGGGGACGTGGGGCTACACCTTC	CASSPGGTWGYTF	.	TRBV6-6	TRBJ1-2	.
TGTGCCAGCAGTACTAATCCGACAGACATGAACACTGAAGCTTTCTTT	CASSTNPTDMNTEAFF	.	TRBV6-2/TRBV6-3	TRBJ1-1	.
TGTGCCACCACCGGGAATTATGATCAGCCCCAGCATTTT	CATTGNYDQPQHF	.	TRBV15	TRBJ1-5	.
TGTGCCAGCAAAGGCGGCGCAGATACGCAGTATTTT	CASKGGADTQYF	.	TRBV6-5	TRBJ2-3	.
TGTGCCAGCTCAACCAGGGGATCCGACGAGCAGTACTTC	CASSTRGSDEQYF	.	TRBV18	TRBJ2-7	.
TGTGCCAGCAGCCTCGGTGACTCTGGGGCCAACGTCCTGACTTTC	CASSLGDSGANVLTF	.	TRBV4-2	TRBJ2-6	.
TGTGCCAGCAGTTACTCAACAGGGCAGACTGAAGCTTTCTTT	CASSYSTGQTEAFF	.	TRBV6-5	TRBJ1-1	.
TGCAGCGCCAGCGACAGGGGCCATCAGCCCCAGCATTTT	CSASDRGHQPQHF	.	TRBV29-1	TRBJ1-5	TRBD1
TGTGCCAGCTCACCCCTCGGGTCCCTGGGTGAGCAGTTCTTC	CASSPLGSLGEQFF	.	TRBV18	TRBJ2-1	.
TGTGCCAGCTCCCTACTAGCGGGAGATACCAATGAGCAGTTCTTC	CASSLLAGDTNEQFF	.	TRBV6-6	TRBJ2-1	TRBD2
TGCAGCGTTGGGACAGGGGGCATGTATGGCTACACCTTC	CSVGTGGMYGYTF	once	TRBV29-1	TRBJ1-2	TRBD1
TGTGCCAGCAGCGTAGGAGCCGGCGAGCAGTACTTC	CASSVGAGEQYF	.	TRBV9	TRBJ2-7	.
TGTGCCAGTAGTATAGCTGTAGTCGGGAACACTGAAGCTTTCTTT	CASSIAVVGNTEAFF	.	TRBV19	TRBJ1-1	.
TGTGCCAGCAGCCCCCGGGGTAGTAACGAAAAACTGTTTTTT	CASSPRGSNEKLFF	.	TRBV5-5	TRBJ1-4	.
TGTGCCAGCAGCCGGGGGACAGGGTTCTCTGGAAACACCATATATTTT	CASSRGTGFSGNTIYF	.	TRBV5-8	TRBJ1-3	TRBD1
TGCGCCAGCAGCTTGACGGGAGGGGACGAAAAACTGTTTTTT	CASSLTGGDEKLFF	.	TRBV5-1	TRBJ1-4	.
TGTGCCAGTAGTGCCTTCAACAGTAACTCCTATAATTCACCCCTCCACTTT	CASSAFNSNSYNSPLHF	.	TRBV19	TRBJ1-6	.
TGTGCCAGTAGTATAGACCGGGACAGCAATGAGCAGTTCTTC	CASSIDRDSNEQFF	.	TRBV19	TRBJ2-1	TRBD1
TGCGCCAGCAGCCAGCAGACAGGGACGGGTCAGCCCCAGCATTTT	CASSQQTGTGQPQHF	.	TRBV4-3	TRBJ1-5	TRBD1
TGTGCCAGCAGCCGGACAGGGTTCCCCTACGAGCAGTACTTC	CASSRTGFPYEQYF	.	TRBV6-2/TRBV6-3	TRBJ2-7	TRBD1
TGTGCCAGCTCCCCCCGCGGAAGCTCTGGAAACACCATATATTTT	CASSPRGSSGNTIYF	.	TRBV28	TRBJ1-3	.
TGTGCCAGTACCCTCCCCGGGAGCAGTACAACCTACGAGCAGTACTTC	CASTLPGSSTTYEQYF	once	TRBV19	TRBJ2-7	.
TGTGCCATCAGTGAGACCAGACTAGCGGGATCGTACGAGCAGTACTTC	CAISETRLAGSYEQYF	.	TRBV10-3	TRBJ2-7	TRBD2
TGTGCCAGTTCACAGGGTTGGTACGAAAAACTGTTTTTT	CASSQGWYEKLFF	.	TRBV6-5	TRBJ1-4	.
TGTGCCAGCCGGGGGGCCGATGGCTACACCTTC	CASRGADGYTF	once	TRBV19	TRBJ1-2	.
TGTGCCAGCAACAAGGGACCGACAGGAGGCTACACCTTC	CASNKGPTGGYTF	.	TRBV6-5	TRBJ1-2	.
TGTGCCAGCAGCTTGTTAGCGGGAATTTACAATGAGCAGTTCTTC	CASSLLAGIYNEQFF	.	TRBV7-2	TRBJ2-1	TRBD2
TGTGCCAGCAGCTTATACGGAGCTTACAATGAGCAGTTCTTC	CASSLYGAYNEQFF	.	TRBV7-2	TRBJ2-1	.
TGTGCCAGCAGTCGAACAGGGGGCACCTATAATTCACCCCTCCACTTT	CASSRTGGTYNSPLHF	.	TRBV7-3	TRBJ1-6	TRBD1
TGTGCCAGCAGTGAAGTGGAGTATAATTCACCCCTCCACTTT	CASSEVEYNSPLHF	.	TRBV6-1	TRBJ1-6	.
TGTGTCAGCAGTGAAAGCCCCCTGGGCAAAGAGACCCAGTACTTC	CVSSESPLGKETQYF	.	TRBV2	TRBJ2-5	.
TGTGCTAGTGGTTTCGTAGTAATTACAGGATTAGGGGGCCGGAACACTGAAGCTTTCTTT	CASGFVVITGLGGRNTEAFF	few	TRBV12-5	TRBJ1-1	TRBD1
TGTGCCAGCAGCCAAGCACAGACTAATGAAAAACTGTTTTTT	CASSQAQTNEKLFF	.	TRBV3-1/TRBV3-2	TRBJ1-4	.
TGTGCCAGCAGCCTCCTCCCCTCGGGTCCCCGCGGAGACTCTGGAAACACCATATATTTT	CASSLLPSGPRGDSGNTIYF	.	TRBV4-2	TRBJ1-3	.
TGTGCCAGCACTGGGACAGGGGGCCCCAGGGCTGGAAACACCATATATTTT	CASTGTGGPRAGNTIYF	.	TRBV6-4	TRBJ1-3	TRBD1
TGTGCCAGCTCAGTCAGGGGGCTCGGCTACACCTTC	CASSVRGLGYTF	once	TRBV18	TRBJ1-2	TRBD1